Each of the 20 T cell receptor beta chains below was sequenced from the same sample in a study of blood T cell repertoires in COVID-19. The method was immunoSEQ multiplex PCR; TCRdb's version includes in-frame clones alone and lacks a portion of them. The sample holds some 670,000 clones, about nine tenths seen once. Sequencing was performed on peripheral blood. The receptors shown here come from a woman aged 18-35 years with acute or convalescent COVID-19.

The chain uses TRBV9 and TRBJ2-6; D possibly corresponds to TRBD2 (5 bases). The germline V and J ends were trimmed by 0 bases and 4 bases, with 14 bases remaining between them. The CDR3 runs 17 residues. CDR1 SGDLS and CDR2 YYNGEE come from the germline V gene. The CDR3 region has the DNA TGTGCCAGCAGCGTAGTCGAGAGGGTGTGGGGGGCCAACGTCCTGACTTTC. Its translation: CASSVVERVWGANVLTF.

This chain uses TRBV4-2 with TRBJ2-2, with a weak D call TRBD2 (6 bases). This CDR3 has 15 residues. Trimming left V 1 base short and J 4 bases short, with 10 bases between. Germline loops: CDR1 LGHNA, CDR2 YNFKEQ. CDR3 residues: CASSQVIGGTGELFF. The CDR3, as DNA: TGTGCCAGCAGCCAAGTGATCGGGGGCACCGGGGAGCTGTTTTTT.

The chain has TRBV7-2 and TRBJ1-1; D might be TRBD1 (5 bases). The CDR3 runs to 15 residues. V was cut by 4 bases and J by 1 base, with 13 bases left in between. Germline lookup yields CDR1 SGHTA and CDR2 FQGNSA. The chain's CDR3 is CASSSQGGANTEAFF. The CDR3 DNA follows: TGTGCCAGCAGCTCCCAAGGCGGGGCGAACACTGAAGCTTTCTTT.

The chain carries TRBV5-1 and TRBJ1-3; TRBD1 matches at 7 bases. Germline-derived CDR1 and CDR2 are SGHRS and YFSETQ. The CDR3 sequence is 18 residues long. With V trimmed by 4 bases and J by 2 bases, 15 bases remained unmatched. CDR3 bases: TGCGCCAGCAGCCCCGGGACAGACCCTCTGGAACCTGGAAACACCATATATTTT. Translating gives CASSPGTDPLEPGNTIYF.

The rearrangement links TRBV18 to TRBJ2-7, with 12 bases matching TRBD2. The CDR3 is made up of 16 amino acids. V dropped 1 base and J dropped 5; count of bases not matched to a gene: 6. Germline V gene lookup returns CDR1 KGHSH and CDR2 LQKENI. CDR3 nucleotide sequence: TGTGCCAGCTCACCACGACTAGCGGGGGACGGCCACGAGCAGTACTTC. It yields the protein CASSPRLAGDGHEQYF.

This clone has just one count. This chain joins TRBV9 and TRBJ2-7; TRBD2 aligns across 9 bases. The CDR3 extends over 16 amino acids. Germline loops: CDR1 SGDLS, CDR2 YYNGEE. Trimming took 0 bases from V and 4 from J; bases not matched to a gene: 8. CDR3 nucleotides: TGTGCCAGCAGCGTAGGGGATAGCGGGGGCACGTACGAGCAGTACTTC. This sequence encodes CASSVGDSGGTYEQYF.

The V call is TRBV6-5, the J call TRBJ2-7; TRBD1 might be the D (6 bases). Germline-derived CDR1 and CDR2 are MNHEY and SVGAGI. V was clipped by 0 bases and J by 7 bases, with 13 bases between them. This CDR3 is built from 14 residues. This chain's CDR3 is CASSYSSGADEQYF. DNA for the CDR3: TGTGCCAGCAGTTACTCCTCAGGGGCGGATGAGCAGTACTTC.

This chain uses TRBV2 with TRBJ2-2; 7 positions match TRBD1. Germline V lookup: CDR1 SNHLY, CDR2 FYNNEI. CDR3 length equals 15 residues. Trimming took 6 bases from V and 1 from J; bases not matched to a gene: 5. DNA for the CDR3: TGTGCCAGCAGGGGAAGGGACAGGAACACCGGGGAGCTGTTTTTT. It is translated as CASRGRDRNTGELFF.

CDR3 protein: CASSIRRYEQYF. DNA of the CDR3: TGTGCCAGCAGTATTCGGAGGTACGAGCAGTACTTC. The chain is built from TRBV2 and TRBJ2-7; a possible D gene is TRBD2 (5 bases). CDR1 and CDR2 from the germline V gene are SNHLY and FYNNEI. The CDR3 covers 12 residues. Trimming took off 5 bases at V and 4 bases at J, with 9 bases between the two ends.

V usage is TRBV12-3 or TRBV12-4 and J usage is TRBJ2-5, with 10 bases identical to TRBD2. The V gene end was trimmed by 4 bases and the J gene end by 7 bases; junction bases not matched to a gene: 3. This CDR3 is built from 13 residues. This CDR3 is CASSSIAGGTQYF. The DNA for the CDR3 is TGTGCCAGCAGTTCGATAGCGGGGGGGACCCAGTACTTC.

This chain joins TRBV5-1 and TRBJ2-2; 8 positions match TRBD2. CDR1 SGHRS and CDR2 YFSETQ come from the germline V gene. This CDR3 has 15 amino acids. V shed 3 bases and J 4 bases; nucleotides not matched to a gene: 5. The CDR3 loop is CASSSAGTSTGELFF. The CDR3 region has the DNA TGCGCCAGCAGCTCCGCAGGGACTAGCACCGGGGAGCTGTTTTTT.

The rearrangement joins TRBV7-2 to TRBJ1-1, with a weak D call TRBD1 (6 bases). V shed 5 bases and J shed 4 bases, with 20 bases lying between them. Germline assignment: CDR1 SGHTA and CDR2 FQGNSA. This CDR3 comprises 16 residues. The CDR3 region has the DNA TGTGCCAGCAGCGCACCACTTGCAACAGGGCTCACTGAAGCTTTCTTT. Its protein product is CASSAPLATGLTEAFF.

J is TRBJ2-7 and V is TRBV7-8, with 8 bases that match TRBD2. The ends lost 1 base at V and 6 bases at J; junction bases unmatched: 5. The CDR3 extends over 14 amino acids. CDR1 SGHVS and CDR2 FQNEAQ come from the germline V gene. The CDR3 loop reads CASSLGGGGTEQYF. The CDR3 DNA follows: TGTGCCAGCAGCTTAGGGGGCGGGGGGACCGAGCAGTACTTC.

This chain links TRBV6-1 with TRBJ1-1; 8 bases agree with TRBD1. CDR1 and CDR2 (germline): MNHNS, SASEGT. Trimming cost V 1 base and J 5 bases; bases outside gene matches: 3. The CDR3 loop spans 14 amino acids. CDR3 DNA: TGTGCCAGCAGTGAAGGGACAGGGACAACTGAAGCTTTCTTT. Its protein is CASSEGTGTTEAFF.

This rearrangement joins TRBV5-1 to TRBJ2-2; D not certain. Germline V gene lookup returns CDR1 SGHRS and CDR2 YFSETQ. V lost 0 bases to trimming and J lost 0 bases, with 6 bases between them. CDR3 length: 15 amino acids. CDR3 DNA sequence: TGCGCCAGCAGCTTGGACTACGCGAACACCGGGGAGCTGTTTTTT. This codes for CASSLDYANTGELFF.

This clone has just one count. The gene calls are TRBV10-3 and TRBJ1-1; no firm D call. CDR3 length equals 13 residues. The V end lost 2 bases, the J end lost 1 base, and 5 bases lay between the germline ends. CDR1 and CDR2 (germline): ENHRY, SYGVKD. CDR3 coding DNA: TGTGCCATCAGTGAGGGCTGGAACACTGAAGCTTTCTTT. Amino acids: CAISEGWNTEAFF.

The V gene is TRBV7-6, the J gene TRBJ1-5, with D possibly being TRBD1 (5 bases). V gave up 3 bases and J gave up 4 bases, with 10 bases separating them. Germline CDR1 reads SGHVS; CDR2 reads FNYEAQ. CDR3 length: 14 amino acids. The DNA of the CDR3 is TGTGCCAGCAGCTTTGGTCGGGGGAATCAGCCCCAGCATTTT. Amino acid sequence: CASSFGRGNQPQHF.

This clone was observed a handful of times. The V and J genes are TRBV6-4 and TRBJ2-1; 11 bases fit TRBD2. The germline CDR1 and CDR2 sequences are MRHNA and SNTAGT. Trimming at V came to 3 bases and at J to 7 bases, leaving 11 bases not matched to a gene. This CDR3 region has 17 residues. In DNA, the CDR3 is TGTGCCAGCAGTGAGCTAGCGGGGGGCTCGGGGAAGAATGAGCAGTTCTTC. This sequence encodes CASSELAGGSGKNEQFF.

The DNA of the CDR3 is TGTGCCAGCGGCCCTACCACAGGGGCTAAGGGTTGGGAAGCTTTCTTT. As protein: CASGPTTGAKGWEAFF. The gene calls are TRBV11-2 and TRBJ1-1; 7 bases map to TRBD1. In germline, CDR1 is SGHAT, CDR2 FQNNGV. The ends lost 8 bases at V and 8 bases at J; junction bases unmatched: 20. The CDR3 consists of 16 residues.

CDR3 DNA: TGCGCCAGCAGCTTGGGCACAGGTCCGCACTACGAGCAGTACTTC. Translation: CASSLGTGPHYEQYF. J is TRBJ2-7 and V is TRBV5-1; tentatively, D is TRBD1 (5 bases). The CDR3 runs to 15 residues. Germline V gene data show CDR1 as SGHRS and CDR2 as YFSETQ. Trimming removed 0 bases from V and 3 bases from J, with 13 bases in between. The whole variable domain, filled in from reference TRBV5-1 and TRBJ2-7, reads KAGVTQTPRYLIKTRGQQVTLSCSPISGHRSVSWYQQTPGQGLQFLFEYFSETQRNKGNFPGRFSGRQFSNSRSEMNVSTLELGDSALYLCASSLGTGPHYEQYFGPGTRLTVT.